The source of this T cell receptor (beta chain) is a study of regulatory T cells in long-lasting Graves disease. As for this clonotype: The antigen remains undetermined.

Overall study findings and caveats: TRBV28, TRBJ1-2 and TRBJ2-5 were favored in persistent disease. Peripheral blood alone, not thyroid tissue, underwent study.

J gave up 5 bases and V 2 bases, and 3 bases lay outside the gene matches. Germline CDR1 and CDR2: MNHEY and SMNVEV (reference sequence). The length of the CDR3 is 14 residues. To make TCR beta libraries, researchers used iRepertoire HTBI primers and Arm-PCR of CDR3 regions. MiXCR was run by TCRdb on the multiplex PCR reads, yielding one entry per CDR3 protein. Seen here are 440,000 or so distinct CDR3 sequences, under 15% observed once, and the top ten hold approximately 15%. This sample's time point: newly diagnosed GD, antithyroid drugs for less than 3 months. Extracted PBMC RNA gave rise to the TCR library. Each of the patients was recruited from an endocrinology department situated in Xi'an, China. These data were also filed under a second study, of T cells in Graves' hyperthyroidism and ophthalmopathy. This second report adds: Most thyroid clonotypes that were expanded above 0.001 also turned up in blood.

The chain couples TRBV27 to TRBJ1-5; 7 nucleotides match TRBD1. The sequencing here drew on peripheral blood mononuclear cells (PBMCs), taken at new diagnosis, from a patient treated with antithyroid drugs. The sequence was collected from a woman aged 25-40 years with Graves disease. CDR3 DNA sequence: TGTGCCAGCAGTTTAAGGGGGCAGTATCAGCCCCAGCATTTT. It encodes CASSLRGQYQPQHF.